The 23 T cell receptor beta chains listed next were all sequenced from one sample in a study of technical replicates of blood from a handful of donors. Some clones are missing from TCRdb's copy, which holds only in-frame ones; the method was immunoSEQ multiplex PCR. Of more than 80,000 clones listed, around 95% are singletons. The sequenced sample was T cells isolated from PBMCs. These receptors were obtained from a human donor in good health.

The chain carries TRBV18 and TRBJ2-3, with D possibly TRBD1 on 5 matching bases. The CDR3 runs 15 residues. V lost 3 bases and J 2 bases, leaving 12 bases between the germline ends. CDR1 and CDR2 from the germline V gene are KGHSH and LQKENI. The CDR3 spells CASSPGAGNTDTQYF. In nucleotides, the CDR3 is TGTGCCAGCTCACCTGGGGCAGGGAACACAGATACGCAGTATTTT. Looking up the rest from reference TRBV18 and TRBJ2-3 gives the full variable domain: NAGVMQNPRHLVRRRGQEARLRCSPMKGHSHVYWYRQLPEEGLKFMVYLQKENIIDESGMPKERFSAEFPKEGPSILRIQQVVRGDSAAYFCASSPGAGNTDTQYFGPGTRLTVL.

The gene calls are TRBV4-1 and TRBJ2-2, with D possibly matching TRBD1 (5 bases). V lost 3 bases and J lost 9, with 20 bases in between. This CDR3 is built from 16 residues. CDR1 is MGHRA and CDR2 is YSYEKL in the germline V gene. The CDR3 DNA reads TGCGCCAGCAGCCAGGACAACGCCGCGCTTGGGCGGGAGCTGTTTTTT. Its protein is CASSQDNAALGRELFF.

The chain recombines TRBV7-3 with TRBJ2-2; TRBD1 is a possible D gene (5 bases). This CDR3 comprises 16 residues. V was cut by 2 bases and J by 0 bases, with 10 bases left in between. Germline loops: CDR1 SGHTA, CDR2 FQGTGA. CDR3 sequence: CASSLVQGPNTGELFF. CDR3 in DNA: TGTGCCAGCAGCTTAGTCCAGGGCCCGAACACCGGGGAGCTGTTTTTT.

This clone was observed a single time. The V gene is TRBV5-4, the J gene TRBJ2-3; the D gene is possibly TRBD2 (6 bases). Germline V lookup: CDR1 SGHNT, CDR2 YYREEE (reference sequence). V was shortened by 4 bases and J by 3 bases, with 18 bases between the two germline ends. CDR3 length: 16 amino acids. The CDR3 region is CASSGGWSTLTDTQYF. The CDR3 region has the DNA TGTGCCAGCAGCGGGGGGTGGAGTACCTTGACAGATACGCAGTATTTT.

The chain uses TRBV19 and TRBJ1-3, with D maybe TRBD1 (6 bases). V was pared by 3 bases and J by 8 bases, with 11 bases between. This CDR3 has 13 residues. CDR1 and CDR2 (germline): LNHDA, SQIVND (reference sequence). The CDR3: CASSIPGEDTIYF. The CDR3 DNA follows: TGTGCCAGTAGTATTCCAGGGGAAGACACCATATATTTT.

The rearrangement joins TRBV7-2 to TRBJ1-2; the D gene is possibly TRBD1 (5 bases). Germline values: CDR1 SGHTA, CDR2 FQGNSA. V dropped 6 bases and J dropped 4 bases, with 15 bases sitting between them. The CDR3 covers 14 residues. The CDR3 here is CASRDLGPPYGYTF. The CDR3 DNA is TGTGCCAGCAGAGACCTGGGGCCGCCCTATGGCTACACCTTC.

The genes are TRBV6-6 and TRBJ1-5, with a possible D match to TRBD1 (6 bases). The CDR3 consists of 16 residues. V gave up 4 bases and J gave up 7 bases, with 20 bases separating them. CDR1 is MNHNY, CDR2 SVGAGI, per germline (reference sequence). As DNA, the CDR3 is TGTGCCAGCAGTTTGCGACTACGACAGGTCCTACAGCCCCAGCATTTT. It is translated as CASSLRLRQVLQPQHF.

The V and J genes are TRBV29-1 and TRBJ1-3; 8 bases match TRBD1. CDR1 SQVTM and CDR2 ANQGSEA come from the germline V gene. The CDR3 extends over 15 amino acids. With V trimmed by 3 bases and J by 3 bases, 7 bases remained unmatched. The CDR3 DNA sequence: TGCAGCGTTGACCCAGGCGGGACAGGTGGAAACACCATATATTTT. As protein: CSVDPGGTGGNTIYF.

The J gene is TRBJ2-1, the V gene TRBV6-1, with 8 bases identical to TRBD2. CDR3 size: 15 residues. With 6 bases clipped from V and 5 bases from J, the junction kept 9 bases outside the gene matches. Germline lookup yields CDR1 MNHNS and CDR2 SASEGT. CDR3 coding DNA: TGTGCCAGCAGCCCCCAGCGGGAGCGGGACAATGAGCAGTTCTTC. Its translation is CASSPQRERDNEQFF.

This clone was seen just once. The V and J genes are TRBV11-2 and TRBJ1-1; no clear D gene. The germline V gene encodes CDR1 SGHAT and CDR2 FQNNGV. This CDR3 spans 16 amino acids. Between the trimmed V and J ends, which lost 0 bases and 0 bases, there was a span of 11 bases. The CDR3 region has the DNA TGTGCCAGCAGCTTAGATCAAAAGACATTGAACACTGAAGCTTTCTTT. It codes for CASSLDQKTLNTEAFF.

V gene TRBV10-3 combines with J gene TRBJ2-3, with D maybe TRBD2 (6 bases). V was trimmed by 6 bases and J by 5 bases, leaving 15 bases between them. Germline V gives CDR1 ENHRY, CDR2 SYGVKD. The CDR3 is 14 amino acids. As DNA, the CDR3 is TGTGCCATCAGGGTCGCGGGAAGTGAAGATACGCAGTATTTT. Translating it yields CAIRVAGSEDTQYF.

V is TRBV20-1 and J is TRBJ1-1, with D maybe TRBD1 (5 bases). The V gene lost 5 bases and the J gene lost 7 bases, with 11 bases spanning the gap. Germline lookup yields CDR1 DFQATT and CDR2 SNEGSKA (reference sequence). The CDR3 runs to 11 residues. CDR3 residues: CSASYRYEAFF. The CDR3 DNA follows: TGCAGTGCTTCCTACAGGTATGAAGCTTTCTTT.

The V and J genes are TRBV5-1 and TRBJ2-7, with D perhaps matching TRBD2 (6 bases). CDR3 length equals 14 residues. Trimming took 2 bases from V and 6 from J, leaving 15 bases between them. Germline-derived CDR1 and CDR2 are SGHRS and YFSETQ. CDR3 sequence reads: CASSFRREMGEQYF. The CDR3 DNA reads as TGCGCCAGCAGCTTTAGGAGGGAAATGGGCGAGCAGTACTTC.

This chain's CDR3 is CAISESLNYGYTF. The CDR3 coding sequence is TGTGCCATCAGTGAGTCACTTAACTATGGCTACACCTTC. The rearrangement uses TRBV10-3 and TRBJ1-2; D remains unclear. V gave up 0 bases and J gave up 1 base, with 3 bases separating them. From germline, CDR1 is ENHRY and CDR2 SYGVKD. The CDR3 loop spans 13 amino acids.

CDR3 sequence reads: CASQLTGLSNQPQHF. The CDR3 nucleotides are TGTGCCTCCCAGCTGACAGGACTTAGCAATCAGCCCCAGCATTTT. V and J are TRBV15 and TRBJ1-5; TRBD1 might be the D (6 bases). Trimming took 11 bases from V and 0 from J, leaving 17 bases between them. Germline V gene data show CDR1 as LNHNV and CDR2 as YYDKDF (reference sequence). CDR3 length equals 15 residues.

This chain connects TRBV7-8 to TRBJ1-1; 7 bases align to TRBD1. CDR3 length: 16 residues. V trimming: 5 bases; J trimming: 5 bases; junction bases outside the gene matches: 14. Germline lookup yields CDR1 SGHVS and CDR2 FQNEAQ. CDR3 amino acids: CASSNKPGQSGTEAFF. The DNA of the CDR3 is TGTGCCAGCAGCAATAAACCGGGACAGTCGGGGACTGAAGCTTTCTTT. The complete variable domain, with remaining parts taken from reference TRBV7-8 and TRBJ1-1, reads GAGVSQSPRYKVAKRGQDVALRCDPISGHVSLFWYQQALGQGPEFLTYFQNEAQLDKSGLPSDRFFAERPEGSVSTLKIQRTQQEDSAVYLCASSNKPGQSGTEAFFGQGTRLTVV.

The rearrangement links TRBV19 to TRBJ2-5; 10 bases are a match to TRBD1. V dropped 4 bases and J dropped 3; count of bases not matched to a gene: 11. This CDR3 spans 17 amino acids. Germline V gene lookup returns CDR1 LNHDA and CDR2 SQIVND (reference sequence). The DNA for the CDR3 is TGTGCCAGTAGTACCCTCGGACAGGGGGAGAGGAAAGAGACCCAGTACTTC. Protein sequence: CASSTLGQGERKETQYF. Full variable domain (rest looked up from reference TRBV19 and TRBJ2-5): DGGITQSPKYLFRKEGQNVTLSCEQNLNHDAMYWYRQDPGQGLRLIYYSQIVNDFQKGDIAEGYSVSREKKESFPLTVTSAQKNPTAFYLCASSTLGQGERKETQYFGPGTRLLVL.

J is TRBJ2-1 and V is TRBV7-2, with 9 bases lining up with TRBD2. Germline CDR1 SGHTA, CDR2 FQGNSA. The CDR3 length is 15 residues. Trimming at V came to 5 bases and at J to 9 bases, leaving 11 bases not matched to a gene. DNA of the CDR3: TGTGCCAGCAGCCCGGTCGCGGGAGGGCGGTTTGAGCAGTTCTTC. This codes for CASSPVAGGRFEQFF. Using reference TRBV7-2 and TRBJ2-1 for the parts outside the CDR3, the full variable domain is GAGVSQSPSNKVTEKGKDVELRCDPISGHTALYWYRQSLGQGLEFLIYFQGNSAPDKSGLPSDRFSAERTGGSVSTLTIQRTQQEDSAVYLCASSPVAGGRFEQFFGPGTRLTVL.

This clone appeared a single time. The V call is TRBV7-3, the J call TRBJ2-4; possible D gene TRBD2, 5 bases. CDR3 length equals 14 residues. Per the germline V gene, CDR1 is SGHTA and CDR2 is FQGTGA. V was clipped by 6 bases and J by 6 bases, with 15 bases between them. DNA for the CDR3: TGTGCCAGCAGTCCCACTCCAAGCGGAAACATTCAGTACTTC. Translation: CASSPTPSGNIQYF.

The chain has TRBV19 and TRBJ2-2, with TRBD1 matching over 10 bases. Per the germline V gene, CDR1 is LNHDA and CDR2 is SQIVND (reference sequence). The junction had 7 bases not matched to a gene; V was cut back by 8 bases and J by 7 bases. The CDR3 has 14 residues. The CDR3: CASRDRGSIGELFF. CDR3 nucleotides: TGTGCCAGTCGGGACAGGGGTTCTATCGGGGAGCTGTTTTTT.

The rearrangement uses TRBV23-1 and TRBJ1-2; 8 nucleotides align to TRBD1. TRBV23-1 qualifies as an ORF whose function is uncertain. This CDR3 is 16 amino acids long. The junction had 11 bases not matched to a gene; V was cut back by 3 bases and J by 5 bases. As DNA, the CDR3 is TGCGCCAGCAGTCAGGGGACAGGCCCCGCAGGGTATGGCTACACCTTC. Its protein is CASSQGTGPAGYGYTF.

CDR3 residues: CTSSPGRARDKGMNTEAFF. CDR3 DNA sequence: TGCACCAGCAGCCCAGGAAGAGCCCGGGACAAGGGAATGAACACTGAAGCTTTCTTT. The chain couples TRBV1 to TRBJ1-1; TRBD1, the table's D call, lacks a check against the DNA. TRBV1 is a pseudogene locus. The CDR3 has 19 residues.

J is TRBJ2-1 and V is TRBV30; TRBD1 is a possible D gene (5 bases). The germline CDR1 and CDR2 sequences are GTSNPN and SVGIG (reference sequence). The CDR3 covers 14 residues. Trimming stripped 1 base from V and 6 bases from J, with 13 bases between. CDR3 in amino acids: CAWSGGQSGNEQFF. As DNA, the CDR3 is TGTGCCTGGAGTGGTGGACAATCCGGCAATGAGCAGTTCTTC.